This T cell receptor (beta chain) was documented in a study of blood T cell repertoires in COVID-19. There are 16 residues in the CDR3. With V trimmed by 6 bases and J by 1 base, 11 bases remained unmatched. Germline V gene sequence: CDR1 LNHDA, CDR2 SQIVND (reference sequence). TCRdb's copy holds only in-frame clones and misses some; the assay was immunoSEQ multiplex PCR. Here the sample spans approximately 140,000 clones, 87% being singletons. The sequence was collected from a man at least 80 years old with acute or convalescent COVID-19. The chain joins TRBV19 to TRBJ2-5, with 7 bases matching TRBD2. The sample taken for sequencing was peripheral blood. CDR3 sequence (DNA): TGTGCCAGTAGCCCCATACTTACGGGGGGCCAAGAGACCCAGTACTTC. Residues: CASSPILTGGQETQYF.